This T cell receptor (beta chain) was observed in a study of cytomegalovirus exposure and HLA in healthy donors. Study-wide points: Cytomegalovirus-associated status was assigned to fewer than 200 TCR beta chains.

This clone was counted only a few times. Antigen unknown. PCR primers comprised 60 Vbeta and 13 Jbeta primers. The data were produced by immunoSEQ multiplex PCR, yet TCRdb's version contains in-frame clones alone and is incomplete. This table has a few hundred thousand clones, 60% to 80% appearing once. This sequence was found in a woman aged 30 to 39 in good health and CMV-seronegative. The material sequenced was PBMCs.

DNA of the CDR3: TGCGCCAGCAGTTCCGGGACAGGGGAACTAGCGTATACCTACGAGCAGTACTTC. It specifies CASSSGTGELAYTYEQYF. The rearrangement uses TRBV5-1 and TRBJ2-7, with 10 nucleotides matching TRBD1. This CDR3 spans 18 amino acids. Germline trimming cut 5 bases from V and 2 bases from J; bases unmatched to any gene: 16. Germline values: CDR1 SGHRS, CDR2 YFSETQ.